The 17 T cell receptor beta chains below all came from one sample that was sequenced in a study of OX40 agonist ivuxolimab in advanced cancers. TCRdb keeps only in-frame clones here, not all; method: immunoSEQ multiplex PCR. The sample holds roughly 55,000 clones, more than 75% seen once. The starting material was CD4+ or CD8+ T cells sorted from blood, obtained in a trial of the OX40 agonist ivuxolimab. The receptors stem from an adult with an advanced solid tumor such as melanoma, head and neck, liver or kidney cancer.

This rearrangement joins TRBV10-3 to TRBJ1-2, with D possibly TRBD1 on 6 matching bases. This CDR3 spans 13 amino acids. The germline CDR1 and CDR2 sequences are ENHRY and SYGVKD. The V and J ends lost 10 bases and 7 bases respectively, with 19 bases between them. The DNA of the CDR3 is TGTGCCACCTCCGGAAGGGGGGCGGCTGGCTACACCTTC. This gives the protein CATSGRGAAGYTF.

V usage is TRBV5-5 and J usage is TRBJ1-1; D is uncertain. V was clipped by 0 bases and J by 1 base, with 4 bases between them. Germline V gene sequence: CDR1 SGHKS, CDR2 YYEKEE (reference sequence). The CDR3 is 13 residues long. CDR3 in amino acids: CASSLETNTEAFF. As DNA, the CDR3 is TGTGCCAGCAGCTTGGAAACGAACACTGAAGCTTTCTTT.

J is TRBJ1-2 and V is TRBV29-1; 9 bases align to TRBD1. The CDR3 is 13 residues long. Germline-derived CDR1 and CDR2 are SQVTM and ANQGSEA. Trimming cost V 7 bases and J 5 bases; bases outside gene matches: 8. The CDR3 spells CSASGTGQYGYTF. The CDR3 DNA is TGCAGCGCCTCCGGGACAGGGCAATATGGCTACACCTTC. Using reference TRBV29-1 and TRBJ1-2 for the parts outside the CDR3, the full variable domain is SAVISQKPSRDICQRGTSLTIQCQVDSQVTMMFWYRQQPGQSLTLIATANQGSEATYESGFVIDKFPISRPNLTFSTLTVSNMSPEDSSIYLCSASGTGQYGYTFGSGTRLTVV.

V is TRBV5-4 and J is TRBJ2-7; 10 nucleotides match TRBD1. V was pared by 2 bases and J by 2 bases, with 4 bases of the junction left unmatched. There are 15 residues in the CDR3. CDR1 SGHNT and CDR2 YYREEE come from the germline V gene (reference sequence). The CDR3 DNA follows: TGTGCCAGCAGCTTACCGGGACAGGGGACCTACGAGCAGTACTTC. It codes for CASSLPGQGTYEQYF.

The CDR3 DNA is TGTGCCAGCAGCCCCATAAGGGAAAAACTGTTTTTT. Translating it yields CASSPIREKLFF. This sequence joins TRBV7-9 and TRBJ1-4; D unclear. CDR1 is SEHNR and CDR2 is FQNEAQ in the germline V gene (reference sequence). This CDR3 region has 12 residues. V gave up 5 bases and J gave up 8 bases, with 9 bases separating them.

The chain recombines TRBV30 with TRBJ2-7, with D possibly matching TRBD2 (6 bases). The CDR3 is made up of 13 amino acids. Germline V gene sequence: CDR1 GTSNPN, CDR2 SVGIG (reference sequence). The V gene lost 3 bases and the J gene lost 5 bases, with 14 bases spanning the gap. CDR3 region: CAWRFGRTNEQYF. The CDR3 DNA reads TGTGCCTGGAGGTTTGGGAGGACCAACGAGCAGTACTTC.

This clone came up once. The chain links TRBV9 to TRBJ2-7; D may correspond to TRBD1 or TRBD2 (5 bases each). V lost 0 bases and J 1 base, leaving 5 bases between the germline ends. The CDR3 spans 13 residues. CDR1 is SGDLS and CDR2 is YYNGEE in the germline V gene. CDR3 sequence (DNA): TGTGCCAGCAGCGTAGGGGGGTCCTACGAGCAGTACTTC. The encoded protein is CASSVGGSYEQYF.

CDR3 region: CASSLASGGQGGNYGYTF. The CDR3 DNA reads TGCGCCAGCAGCTTGGCCAGTGGAGGACAGGGAGGAAACTATGGCTACACCTTC. The V call is TRBV5-1, the J call TRBJ1-2; 8 bases are a match to TRBD1. The CDR3 has 18 residues. Germline V lookup: CDR1 SGHRS, CDR2 YFSETQ. The V and J ends lost 0 bases and 2 bases, in that order; junction bases with no gene match: 12.

The chain is built from TRBV2 and TRBJ1-5, with 8 bases fitting TRBD1. The germline gives CDR1 SNHLY, CDR2 FYNNEI. The CDR3 is 15 residues long. The ends lost 2 bases at V and 7 bases at J; junction bases unmatched: 7. The CDR3 DNA is TGTGCCAGCAGTGAAAGACGGGGACAGGCCCAGCCCCAGCATTTT. It is translated as CASSERRGQAQPQHF.

This rearrangement joins TRBV25-1 to TRBJ1-1, with TRBD1 matching over 7 bases. Germline lookup yields CDR1 MGHDK and CDR2 SYGVNS. The CDR3 covers 13 residues. J was trimmed by 8 bases and V by 6 bases; bases with no gene match: 9. CDR3 loop: CASSNNRGSEAFF. The DNA of the CDR3 is TGTGCCAGCAGCAATAACAGGGGATCGGAAGCTTTCTTT.

The J gene is TRBJ1-1, the V gene TRBV27, with D possibly TRBD1 on 5 matching bases. Per the germline V gene, CDR1 is MNHEY and CDR2 is SMNVEV (reference sequence). This CDR3 comprises 14 residues. Deletions cut 1 base from V and 8 bases from J, with 14 bases between. CDR3 coding DNA: TGTGCCAGCAGTTTATGGGACTCCCGCGACGAAGCTTTCTTT. Its protein product is CASSLWDSRDEAFF.

The chain recombines TRBV7-3 with TRBJ1-1; D possibly corresponds to TRBD1 (5 bases). This CDR3 spans 14 amino acids. Germline V lookup: CDR1 SGHTA, CDR2 FQGTGA. Trimming left V 2 bases short and J 5 bases short, with 12 bases between. For the CDR3, the DNA is TGTGCCAGCAGCTTACCGGGGGGTCGGACTGAAGCTTTCTTT. Protein: CASSLPGGRTEAFF. Full variable domain (missing parts from reference TRBV7-3 and TRBJ1-1): GAGVSQTPSNKVTEKGKYVELRCDPISGHTALYWYRQSLGQGPEFLIYFQGTGAADDSGLPNDRFFAVRPEGSVSTLKIQRTERGDSAVYLCASSLPGGRTEAFFGQGTRLTVV.

This clone was detected only a few times. The rearrangement links TRBV28 to TRBJ1-2; D gene ambiguous. Germline loops: CDR1 MDHEN, CDR2 SYDVKM. The CDR3 is 11 residues long. Trimming removed 7 bases from V and 5 bases from J, with 8 bases in between. The CDR3: CASTLGYGYTF. Here the CDR3 DNA reads TGTGCCAGCACCTTGGGTTATGGCTACACCTTC.

The chain carries TRBV6-6 and TRBJ1-1; D not certain. Trimming left V 7 bases short and J 1 base short, with 7 bases between. The CDR3 loop spans 12 amino acids. Germline V gives CDR1 MNHNY, CDR2 SVGAGI (reference sequence). The CDR3 is CASKEGNTEAFF. DNA for the CDR3: TGTGCCAGCAAAGAGGGGAACACTGAAGCTTTCTTT.

The chain is built from TRBV9 and TRBJ1-2; maybe TRBD1 (5 bases). The V end lost 0 bases, the J end lost 5 bases, and 11 bases lay between the germline ends. Per germline, CDR1 SGDLS and CDR2 YYNGEE. This CDR3 is built from 14 residues. DNA for the CDR3: TGTGCCAGCAGCGTAGTTGGGACTTCTTATGGCTACACCTTC. This encodes CASSVVGTSYGYTF.

In this sample, this clone turned up many times. The rearrangement uses TRBV21-1 and TRBJ2-7. TRBV21-1 is a pseudogene segment. The CDR3 length is 17 residues. The DNA for the CDR3 is TGTGCCAGCAAAAATCGGGGCTGGGGACGGGAAGACTACGAGCAGTACTTC. This gives the protein CASKNRGWGREDYEQYF.

In this sample, this clone turned up a few times. This chain links TRBV18 with TRBJ1-5, with D unresolved. V was cut by 6 bases and J by 2 bases, with 14 bases left in between. This CDR3 is built from 15 residues. CDR1 KGHSH and CDR2 LQKENI come from the germline V gene. The CDR3 coding sequence is TGTGCCAGCTCCCCCCCCGGGCAGGGCAATCAGCCCCAGCATTTT. Translation gives CASSPPGQGNQPQHF.